The 25 T cell receptor beta chains listed next were all sequenced from one sample in a study of blood T cell repertoires in COVID-19. TCRdb's copy holds only in-frame clones and misses some; the assay was immunoSEQ multiplex PCR. The sample yields 95,000 to 150,000 clones, 86% seen once. The sample taken for sequencing was peripheral blood. The origin of the receptors is a man in his forties or fifties with acute or convalescent COVID-19.

The chain uses TRBV5-1 and TRBJ1-2, with 9 bases that match TRBD1. Germline V gene data show CDR1 as SGHRS and CDR2 as YFSETQ. This CDR3 is built from 13 residues. Trimming took 4 bases from V and 8 from J; bases not matched to a gene: 6. In DNA form, the CDR3 reads TGCGCCAGCAGCCTAGGGACAGGGTTGGGCTACACCTTC. This codes for CASSLGTGLGYTF.

The gene calls are TRBV6-2 or TRBV6-3 and TRBJ1-2; 9 bases match TRBD1. The CDR3 consists of 15 residues. Germline V lookup: CDR1 MNHEY, CDR2 SVGEGT. V lost 0 bases and J lost 8; bases outside the gene matches: 7. The CDR3 spells CASSYSTWTGAGYTF. The CDR3 region has the DNA TGTGCCAGCAGTTACTCGACGTGGACAGGGGCAGGCTACACCTTC.

As to this clone: Sequence at one end of the junction differs from germline and may be a read error. The chain uses TRBV6-6 and TRBJ1-3, with 7 bases that match TRBD1. Germline assignment: CDR1 MNHNY and CDR2 SVGAGI (reference sequence). This CDR3 has 11 amino acids. The DNA for the CDR3 is TGTGCCACCCTCGACCTCGACAGGGTTTGGTTT. This gives the protein CATLDLDRVWF.

The V call is TRBV5-1, the J call TRBJ2-7; D might be TRBD1 (5 bases). From germline, CDR1 is SGHRS and CDR2 YFSETQ. Between the trimmed V and J ends, which lost 5 bases and 0 bases, there was a span of 15 bases. This CDR3 region has 15 residues. In nucleotides, the CDR3 is TGCGCCAGCAGACAGGACCTGTCGAGCTCCTACGAGCAGTACTTC. It specifies CASRQDLSSSYEQYF.

The chain has TRBV5-5 and TRBJ2-1; 7 bases line up with TRBD1. The V gene end was trimmed by 3 bases and the J gene end by 4 bases; junction bases not matched to a gene: 4. The germline CDR1 and CDR2 sequences are SGHKS and YYEKEE (reference sequence). The CDR3 contains 14 residues. CDR3 region: CASSWGTEYNEQFF. The CDR3 region has the DNA TGTGCCAGCAGCTGGGGGACAGAATACAATGAGCAGTTCTTC.

The chain is built from TRBV19 and TRBJ1-5; weak D call: TRBD1 (5 bases). This CDR3 region has 15 residues. Germline assignment: CDR1 LNHDA and CDR2 SQIVND (reference sequence). V lost 7 bases to trimming and J lost 2 bases, with 15 bases between them. DNA for the CDR3: TGTGCCAGTAATAGAAGGGGAAGTGGCAATCAGCCCCAGCATTTT. Translated, it gives CASNRRGSGNQPQHF.

This clone showed up just once. The chain's CDR3 is CASSPSGTGGIINYGYTF. The CDR3, as DNA: TGTGCCAGCTCACCTAGTGGGACAGGGGGCATAATTAACTATGGCTACACCTTC. The chain links TRBV18 to TRBJ1-2, with 12 bases aligning to TRBD1. Germline CDR1 reads KGHSH; CDR2 reads LQKENI. With 3 bases clipped from V and 1 base from J, the junction kept 9 bases outside the gene matches. The CDR3 spans 18 residues.

The J gene is TRBJ2-1, the V gene TRBV10-3; TRBD2 aligns across 7 bases. The CDR3 is 13 residues long. V lost 4 bases and J lost 6; bases outside the gene matches: 3. Germline values: CDR1 ENHRY, CDR2 SYGVKD. CDR3 in DNA: TGTGCCATCAGTGGGGAGGGCCGCAATGAGCAGTTCTTC. Translating it yields CAISGEGRNEQFF.

The sample holds one count of this clone. The chain recombines TRBV11-2 with TRBJ1-4; D is unclear. Germline assignment: CDR1 SGHAT and CDR2 FQNNGV. V was cut by 1 base and J by 4 bases, with 7 bases left in between. CDR3 length equals 14 residues. The CDR3 coding sequence is TGTGCCAGCAGCTTAGCCGGGTTTAATGAAAAACTGTTTTTT. Translated: CASSLAGFNEKLFF. Together with reference TRBV11-2 and TRBJ1-4, the CDR3 gives the full variable domain: EAGVAQSPRYKIIEKRQSVAFWCNPISGHATLYWYQQILGQGPKLLIQFQNNGVVDDSQLPKDRFSAERLKGVDSTLKIQPAKLEDSAVYLCASSLAGFNEKLFFGSGTQLSVL.

J is TRBJ1-2 and V is TRBV28, with 11 bases matching TRBD1. The CDR3 has 14 amino acids. V dropped 5 bases and J dropped 3; count of bases not matched to a gene: 2. From germline, CDR1 is MDHEN and CDR2 SYDVKM. This chain's CDR3 is CASSGQGADYGYTF. As DNA, the CDR3 is TGTGCCAGCAGTGGACAGGGGGCGGACTATGGCTACACCTTC.

The chain carries TRBV2 and TRBJ1-2; D possibly corresponds to TRBD1 (5 bases). From germline, CDR1 is SNHLY and CDR2 FYNNEI. The CDR3 extends over 12 amino acids. V lost 4 bases and J lost 5, with 8 bases in between. The CDR3 spells CASSVQGYGYTF. The CDR3 DNA reads as TGTGCCAGCAGTGTTCAGGGTTATGGCTACACCTTC.

The V call is TRBV6-4, the J call TRBJ2-3; 12 positions agree with TRBD2. The CDR3 is 16 residues long. Germline V gene data show CDR1 as MRHNA and CDR2 as SNTAGT. With V trimmed by 2 bases and J by 7 bases, 7 bases remained unmatched. CDR3 loop: CASSDQTSGGLNTQYF. For the CDR3, the DNA is TGTGCCAGCAGTGACCAAACTAGCGGGGGGTTAAATACGCAGTATTTT.

V gene TRBV12-3 or TRBV12-4 combines with J gene TRBJ1-2, with 7 bases lining up with TRBD1. V lost 6 bases and J lost 4; bases outside the gene matches: 2. This CDR3 contains 12 residues. The CDR3 sequence: CASSGDSYGYTF. CDR3 DNA sequence: TGTGCCAGCAGCGGGGACAGCTATGGCTACACCTTC.

V is TRBV7-8 and J is TRBJ2-2; TRBD2 might be the D (5 bases). The V end was cut by 1 base, the J end by 1 base, with 7 bases between. CDR3 length: 15 amino acids. CDR1 and CDR2 from the germline V gene are SGHVS and FQNEAQ. Here the CDR3 reads CASSLGTQNTGELFF. CDR3 bases: TGTGCCAGCAGCTTAGGGACTCAGAACACCGGGGAGCTGTTTTTT.

The chain employs TRBV5-6 and TRBJ2-5, with 9 bases fitting TRBD1. CDR3 length equals 15 residues. Germline V CDR1 and CDR2: SGHDT, YYEEEE. The V gene end was trimmed by 0 bases and the J gene end by 2 bases; junction bases not matched to a gene: 2. The chain's CDR3 is CASSLVTGGQETQYF. CDR3 nucleotides: TGTGCCAGCAGCTTGGTGACAGGGGGTCAAGAGACCCAGTACTTC.

The CDR3: CASSYRTEAFF. CDR3 sequence (DNA): TGTGCCAGCAGTTACCGGACTGAAGCTTTCTTT. The chain has TRBV6-2 or TRBV6-3 and TRBJ1-1; D unclear. This CDR3 spans 11 amino acids. Germline lookup yields CDR1 MNHEY and CDR2 SVGEGT. V was shortened by 2 bases and J by 5 bases, with 3 bases between the two germline ends.

The CDR3: CAIHVQGRNTEAFF. As DNA, the CDR3 is TGTGCCATACACGTACAGGGTCGGAACACTGAAGCTTTCTTT. This rearrangement joins TRBV7-9 to TRBJ1-1, with a tentative D call TRBD1 (6 bases). The CDR3 totals 14 residues. V lost 10 bases, J lost 1 base, and 16 bases lay in between. The germline V gene has CDR1 SEHNR and CDR2 FQNEAQ (reference sequence).

The chain joins TRBV6-5 to TRBJ2-1; D remains unclear. The length of the CDR3 is 15 residues. The germline V gene has CDR1 MNHEY and CDR2 SVGAGI. V was shortened by 7 bases and J by 7 bases, with 20 bases between the two germline ends. The CDR3, as DNA: TGTGCCAGCACCACAAATCGGGTGGTTCAAAATGAGCAGTTCTTC. Its translation is CASTTNRVVQNEQFF.

V is TRBV19 and J is TRBJ2-1; 10 bases are shared with TRBD2. Germline CDR1 and CDR2: LNHDA and SQIVND (reference sequence). V shed 6 bases and J 4 bases; nucleotides not matched to a gene: 12. CDR3 length: 17 residues. In nucleotides, the CDR3 is TGTGCCAGTAGCAAGATCCCAGCGGGAGGGTCTTACAATGAGCAGTTCTTC. Its protein is CASSKIPAGGSYNEQFF.

This chain joins TRBV9 and TRBJ1-2, with D possibly being TRBD1 (6 bases). CDR3 length: 14 amino acids. The V end lost 2 bases, the J end lost 3 bases, and 11 bases lay between the germline ends. CDR1 is SGDLS, CDR2 YYNGEE, per germline. CDR3 region: CASSVTGSDYGYTF. The CDR3 nucleotides are TGTGCCAGCAGCGTTACAGGGTCTGACTATGGCTACACCTTC. The whole variable domain, filled in from reference TRBV9 and TRBJ1-2, reads DSGVTQTPKHLITATGQRVTLRCSPRSGDLSVYWYQQSLDQGLQFLIQYYNGEERAKGNILERFSAQQFPDLHSELNLSSLELGDSALYFCASSVTGSDYGYTFGSGTRLTVV.

This chain connects TRBV6-6 to TRBJ1-2; TRBD1 aligns across 10 bases. Germline CDR1 is MNHNY and CDR2 is SVGAGI (reference sequence). The CDR3 length is 13 residues. V lost 6 bases, J lost 8 bases, and 6 bases stayed unmatched. For the CDR3, the DNA is TGTGCCAGCAGCCAAGGGACAGGGGCCGGCTACACCTTC. Protein sequence: CASSQGTGAGYTF.

The rearrangement uses TRBV3-1 (or the pseudogene TRBV3-2) and TRBJ2-1, with 15 bases identical to TRBD2. Germline CDR1 LGHDT, CDR2 YNNKEL (reference sequence). The CDR3 extends over 17 amino acids. V was pared by 1 base and J by 4 bases, with 2 bases of the junction left unmatched. Here the CDR3 reads CASSQAGTSGGYNEQFF. As DNA, the CDR3 is TGTGCCAGCAGCCAAGCCGGGACTAGCGGGGGGTACAATGAGCAGTTCTTC.

The gene calls are TRBV30 and TRBJ2-1; a possible D gene is TRBD2 (6 bases). Germline lookup yields CDR1 GTSNPN and CDR2 SVGIG (reference sequence). The V end was cut by 0 bases, the J end by 1 base, with 13 bases between. The CDR3 consists of 16 residues. In nucleotides, the CDR3 is TGTGCCTGGAGTGTTTTGTCGGGAGTTTCCTACAATGAGCAGTTCTTC. It is translated as CAWSVLSGVSYNEQFF.

This clone has more than one count but fewer than ten. This chain links TRBV2 with TRBJ2-7; a possible D gene is TRBD1 (5 bases). Per the germline V gene, CDR1 is SNHLY and CDR2 is FYNNEI. V was trimmed by 3 bases and J by 7 bases, leaving 10 bases between them. The CDR3 is 12 amino acids. The DNA for the CDR3 is TGTGCCAGCAGTGACGACAGTACGGAGCAGTACTTC. Translated, it gives CASSDDSTEQYF. Full variable domain (outside the CDR3, taken from reference TRBV2 and TRBJ2-7): EPEVTQTPSHQVTQMGQEVILRCVPISNHLYFYWYRQILGQKVEFLVSFYNNEISEKSEIFDDQFSVERPDGSNFTLKIRSTKLEDSAMYFCASSDDSTEQYFGPGTRLTVT.

CDR3 in DNA: TGTGCCAGCAGCTTAGCGCAGGATTCGGATTCACCCCTCCACTTT. Encoded protein: CASSLAQDSDSPLHF. The rearrangement joins TRBV7-9 to TRBJ1-6; D remains ambiguous. The ends were cut back, 0 bases at V and 8 bases at J, with 11 bases in the middle. The germline V gene has CDR1 SEHNR and CDR2 FQNEAQ (reference sequence). This CDR3 contains 15 residues.